The 26 T cell receptor beta chains below all came from one sample that was sequenced in a study of cytomegalovirus exposure and HLA in healthy donors. PCR used 60 Vbeta primers and 13 Jbeta primers. TCRdb's copy holds only in-frame clones and misses some; the assay was immunoSEQ multiplex PCR. The sample lists 90,000 to 95,000 clones, about 77% seen once, with about 4.4% in the top ten. The sequenced material came from PBMCs. These receptors originate from a male donor in good health and CMV-seropositive.

This chain joins TRBV21-1 and TRBJ1-1; TRBD1 is the table's D call, not checked against the DNA. TRBV21-1 is deemed a pseudogene. This CDR3 region has 18 residues. The CDR3 bases are TGTGCCAGCAGGGAAAAGGCAGAAAGGGACAAATTGAACACTGAAGCTTTCTTT. Protein sequence: CASREKAERDKLNTEAFF.

The chain couples TRBV27 to TRBJ2-3; TRBD2 is a possible D gene (6 bases). V was shortened by 1 base and J by 0 bases, with 8 bases between the two germline ends. The CDR3 has 15 residues. The germline V gene has CDR1 MNHEY and CDR2 SMNVEV (reference sequence). The CDR3 here is CASSLWRGSTDTQYF. The CDR3 DNA reads TGTGCCAGCAGTTTATGGCGGGGTAGCACAGATACGCAGTATTTT.

The CDR3 sequence is CASSAGGLAVNTGELFF. The CDR3 DNA sequence: TGCGCCAGCAGCGCCGGTGGGCTAGCGGTTAACACCGGGGAGCTGTTTTTT. The chain recombines TRBV5-1 with TRBJ2-2; 7 bases align to TRBD2. CDR3 size: 17 residues. Looked up from germline, CDR1 is SGHRS and CDR2 is YFSETQ. The junction had 11 bases not matched to a gene; V was cut back by 4 bases and J by 2 bases. The whole variable domain, remainder taken from reference TRBV5-1 and TRBJ2-2, is KAGVTQTPRYLIKTRGQQVTLSCSPISGHRSVSWYQQTPGQGLQFLFEYFSETQRNKGNFPGRFSGRQFSNSRSEMNVSTLELGDSALYLCASSAGGLAVNTGELFFGEGSRLTVL.

This clone is a singleton in its sample. This rearrangement joins TRBV20-1 to TRBJ2-1; D might be TRBD1 (5 bases). Germline CDR1 DFQATT, CDR2 SNEGSKA (reference sequence). Trimming took off 7 bases at V and 9 bases at J, with 13 bases between the two ends. The CDR3 extends over 11 amino acids. CDR3 residues: CSEEIRGEQFF. The DNA for the CDR3 is TGCAGTGAGGAAATAAGGGGTGAGCAGTTCTTC.

This rearrangement joins TRBV5-1 to TRBJ2-7, with TRBD1 matching 7 bases. V lost 4 bases and J lost 2; bases outside the gene matches: 12. Per the germline V gene, CDR1 is SGHRS and CDR2 is YFSETQ. The CDR3 is made up of 16 amino acids. CDR3 loop: CASSQAIGTAAYEQYF. Here the CDR3 DNA reads TGCGCCAGCAGCCAAGCCATCGGGACAGCAGCCTACGAGCAGTACTTC.

This clone was observed a handful of times. CDR3 bases: TGTGCCAGCAGCCCTGTGGGGGACTGGGCAAGTAATTCACCCCTCCACTTT. Protein: CASSPVGDWASNSPLHF. The chain joins TRBV7-2 to TRBJ1-6; maybe TRBD1 (5 bases). Looked up from germline, CDR1 is SGHTA and CDR2 is FQGNSA. V was pared by 5 bases and J by 6 bases, with 20 bases between. The CDR3 spans 17 residues.

V gene TRBV27 combines with J gene TRBJ1-1; D might be TRBD1 (6 bases). The germline CDR1 and CDR2 sequences are MNHEY and SMNVEV (reference sequence). V lost 5 bases to trimming and J lost 7 bases, with 14 bases between them. The CDR3 sequence is 13 residues long. The CDR3 region has the DNA TGTGCCAGCAGTCAGGGGCAGATATTTGAAGCTTTCTTT. Translation gives CASSQGQIFEAFF.

The chain employs TRBV19 and TRBJ2-6, with TRBD1 identical over 8 bases. CDR1 and CDR2 from the germline V gene are LNHDA and SQIVND (reference sequence). Germline trimming cut 4 bases from V and 0 bases from J; bases unmatched to any gene: 5. The CDR3 length is 17 residues. DNA for the CDR3: TGTGCCAGTAGTAGAGACAGGGGAAACTCTGGGGCCAACGTCCTGACTTTC. Translating gives CASSRDRGNSGANVLTF.

V and J are TRBV5-4 and TRBJ2-1; TRBD1 agrees at 7 bases. Germline V gives CDR1 SGHNT, CDR2 YYREEE (reference sequence). V lost 4 bases to trimming and J lost 0 bases; unmatched junction nucleotides: 4. This CDR3 has 15 residues. In DNA, the CDR3 is TGTGCCAGCAGCCGGGACAGAGCCTCCTACAATGAGCAGTTCTTC. This sequence encodes CASSRDRASYNEQFF.

This clone appeared a few times. The J gene is TRBJ1-2, the V gene TRBV28, with TRBD1 matching 7 bases. The CDR3 is 16 amino acids. Looked up from germline, CDR1 is MDHEN and CDR2 is SYDVKM. J lost 6 bases, V lost 6 bases, and 16 bases had no gene match. The CDR3 nucleotides are TGTGCCAGCAGCGACCGGGGTGGGAGCAGGGGGAATGGCTACACCTTC. It encodes CASSDRGGSRGNGYTF.

The chain carries TRBV11-1 and TRBJ2-1; TRBD2 matches 15 bases. Looked up from germline, CDR1 is SGHAT and CDR2 is FQDESV (reference sequence). This CDR3 has 18 amino acids. Trimming took 4 bases from V and 4 from J; bases not matched to a gene: 8. The CDR3 spells CASSWGLAGGGGYNEQFF. In nucleotides, the CDR3 is TGTGCCAGCAGCTGGGGACTAGCGGGAGGTGGGGGGTACAATGAGCAGTTCTTC.

This chain joins TRBV19 and TRBJ2-4; tentatively, D is TRBD1 (6 bases). Between the trimmed V and J ends, which lost 5 bases and 0 bases, there was a span of 20 bases. The CDR3 is made up of 18 amino acids. Germline CDR1 and CDR2: LNHDA and SQIVND (reference sequence). The CDR3 DNA follows: TGTGCCAGTAGTCCACAGGGCCCACACAGCCTAGCCAAAAACATTCAGTACTTC. Protein sequence: CASSPQGPHSLAKNIQYF.

This sequence joins TRBV2 and TRBJ1-2; 8 nucleotides align to TRBD1. Germline CDR1 reads SNHLY; CDR2 reads FYNNEI. V shed 1 base and J 5 bases; nucleotides not matched to a gene: 6. The CDR3 loop spans 15 amino acids. The CDR3 spells CASSEVRTGFYGYTF. The CDR3 nucleotides are TGTGCCAGCAGTGAAGTCAGGACAGGGTTTTATGGCTACACCTTC. Full variable domain (outside the CDR3, taken from reference TRBV2 and TRBJ1-2): EPEVTQTPSHQVTQMGQEVILRCVPISNHLYFYWYRQILGQKVEFLVSFYNNEISEKSEIFDDQFSVERPDGSNFTLKIRSTKLEDSAMYFCASSEVRTGFYGYTFGSGTRLTVV.

This clone has just one count. This sequence joins TRBV4-2 and TRBJ1-3; 8 bases align to TRBD1. Germline V gene lookup returns CDR1 LGHNA and CDR2 YNFKEQ. Trimming took 1 base from V and 2 from J; bases not matched to a gene: 7. The CDR3 is 17 amino acids. As DNA, the CDR3 is TGTGCCAGCAGCCAAGTATTAAACAGGGGGACTGGAAACACCATATATTTT. Residues: CASSQVLNRGTGNTIYF.

The rearrangement joins TRBV27 to TRBJ2-2, with TRBD2 matching 12 bases. J was trimmed by 2 bases and V by 2 bases; bases with no gene match: 3. Germline V gives CDR1 MNHEY, CDR2 SMNVEV (reference sequence). This CDR3 is 17 amino acids long. The CDR3 is CASSLGLAGLNTGELFF. CDR3 DNA sequence: TGTGCCAGCAGTTTAGGACTAGCGGGACTTAACACCGGGGAGCTGTTTTTT.

J is TRBJ2-7 and V is TRBV18; 7 bases are a match to TRBD1. CDR1 and CDR2 from the germline V gene are KGHSH and LQKENI. The CDR3 has 14 amino acids. With 6 bases clipped from V and 4 bases from J, the junction kept 9 bases outside the gene matches. CDR3 sequence reads: CASSQETGRYEQYF. CDR3 sequence (DNA): TGTGCCAGCTCTCAAGAGACAGGGCGGTACGAGCAGTACTTC.

V and J are TRBV25-1 and TRBJ1-3; D remains unclear. The CDR3 totals 11 residues. Germline V gives CDR1 MGHDK, CDR2 SYGVNS. Between the trimmed V and J ends, which lost 8 bases and 7 bases, there was a span of 9 bases. The CDR3 spells CASSTGNTIYF. DNA of the CDR3: TGTGCCAGCTCAACCGGGAACACCATATATTTT.

The chain uses TRBV7-9 and TRBJ2-5; 10 bases are a match to TRBD2. V shed 0 bases, J shed 1 base, and the junction held 5 bases outside the gene matches. The germline gives CDR1 SEHNR, CDR2 FQNEAQ (reference sequence). The CDR3 is made up of 17 amino acids. CDR3 DNA: TGTGCCAGCAGCTTAGCCCTAGAGCGGGGGGGCCAAGAGACCCAGTACTTC. The encoded protein is CASSLALERGGQETQYF.

V gene TRBV28 combines with J gene TRBJ1-5; maybe TRBD1 (5 bases). V gave up 5 bases and J gave up 4 bases, with 15 bases separating them. The germline V gene encodes CDR1 MDHEN and CDR2 SYDVKM. The CDR3 has 15 residues. The CDR3 region is CASSPLDSWNQPQHF. For the CDR3, the DNA is TGTGCCAGCAGTCCCCTCGACAGCTGGAATCAGCCCCAGCATTTT.

For the CDR3, the DNA is TGCGCCAGCAGCGGACAGGGGGCTTGGGGCTACACCTTC. Its translation: CASSGQGAWGYTF. The chain uses TRBV10-2 and TRBJ1-2; TRBD1 matches 11 bases. After removal of 6 bases from V and 8 bases from J, the junction contained 5 bases not matched to a gene. Per germline, CDR1 WSHSY and CDR2 SAAADI. The CDR3 contains 13 residues.

V gene TRBV9 combines with J gene TRBJ1-1; 10 bases agree with TRBD1. Trimming took 4 bases from V and 1 from J; bases not matched to a gene: 1. Germline V lookup: CDR1 SGDLS, CDR2 YYNGEE. The CDR3 runs to 14 residues. The CDR3 DNA reads as TGTGCCAGCAGCAGACAGGGGGCGAACACTGAAGCTTTCTTT. Translation: CASSRQGANTEAFF.

The chain uses TRBV27 and TRBJ2-5; D remains ambiguous. Deletions cut 6 bases from V and 9 bases from J, with 17 bases between. The germline V gene encodes CDR1 MNHEY and CDR2 SMNVEV (reference sequence). This CDR3 comprises 13 residues. CDR3 in DNA: TGTGCCAGCAGCTCACCCCCGGTTTGGTCCCAGTACTTC. Amino acids: CASSSPPVWSQYF.

V usage is TRBV2 and J usage is TRBJ1-5; D uncertain. With 3 bases removed from V and 5 bases from J, the gap between germline ends came to 14 bases. There are 15 residues in the CDR3. The V gene's germline CDR1 is SNHLY and CDR2 FYNNEI. The CDR3 loop reads CASSDYIEGDQPQHF. CDR3 in DNA: TGTGCCAGCAGTGACTATATCGAGGGAGATCAGCCCCAGCATTTT.

The chain carries TRBV7-3 and TRBJ2-1; 11 bases agree with TRBD2. The CDR3 is 17 amino acids. Germline CDR1 reads SGHTA; CDR2 reads FQGTGA. J lost 7 bases, V lost 2 bases, and 10 bases had no gene match. CDR3 in DNA: TGTGCCAGCAGCTTATCGGTCGTGTCTAGCGGGGGGAATGAGCAGTTCTTC. Translated, it gives CASSLSVVSSGGNEQFF.

J is TRBJ1-1 and V is TRBV6-5, with a weak D call TRBD1 (6 bases). The V end was cut by 8 bases, the J end by 1 base, with 11 bases between. Germline lookup yields CDR1 MNHEY and CDR2 SVGAGI. The length of the CDR3 is 13 residues. CDR3 sequence reads: CASGGGGNTEAFF. The CDR3 DNA follows: TGTGCCAGCGGGGGCGGCGGGAACACTGAAGCTTTCTTT.

This rearrangement joins TRBV6-1 to TRBJ1-5; D gene ambiguous. The V gene lost 8 bases and the J gene lost 0 bases, with 8 bases spanning the gap. The germline CDR1 and CDR2 sequences are MNHNS and SASEGT. The CDR3 length is 13 residues. DNA of the CDR3: TGTGCCAGCCAGGTATATAGCAATCAGCCCCAGCATTTT. Its translation is CASQVYSNQPQHF.